This T cell receptor beta chain was recovered during a study of T cell repertoires in cytomegalovirus infection. Study overall: Alongside well-studied HLA-B-restricted CMV epitopes, recently identified HLA-C-restricted CMV epitopes were also used. CMV infection and matching HLA type were both indicated by public TCR beta signatures. Study-wide points: There were HLA-C-restricted CMV-specific TCR beta clonotypes dominating the ex vivo response. Summed frequency of public TCR beta families distinguished CMV carriers with the relevant HLA.

CDR3 length equals 13 residues. Trimming removed 7 bases from V and 5 bases from J, with 14 bases in between. Points on this clonotype: Its matching antigen is unknown.

TCRdb reprocessed the reads via MiXCR and lists one record per CDR3 protein. The data contain approximately 340,000 distinct CDR3 sequences, 25% to 30% of them singletons. The specimen comprised cultured PBMCs, sampled from culture after CMV antigen stimulation. This chain uses TRBV12-3 or TRBV12-4 with TRBJ2-5, with D possibly being TRBD1 or TRBD2 (5 bases each). The sequence was collected from a human donor in good health (CMV status not recorded). Some clones in this sample may be carry-over from other donors' samples. The CDR3 bases are TGTGCCAGCACCCTCGGGGCGAGGGAGACCCAGTACTTC. Its protein is CASTLGARETQYF.